This T cell receptor (beta chain) was identified during a study of T cells in Graves' hyperthyroidism and ophthalmopathy (dated by TCRdb to about 2019). With respect to the entire study: Peripheral blood samples were taken at the time of initial diagnosis, prior to any treatment. The paper describes TCR Vbeta CDR3 sequencing of 135 peripheral blood samples, made up of 43 ophthalmopathy patients, around 73 hyperthyroidism patients and about 17 progressor patients. Following sampling, methimazole starting at 30 mg daily was given to hyperthyroidism patients, and high-dose intravenous methylprednisolone was given to ophthalmopathy patients. Prospective prediction of ophthalmopathy was tested in an independent validation cohort consisting of 18 hyperthyroidism patients and 15 to 17 patients who later progressed to ophthalmopathy. To identify distinguishing TCR V-J signatures, a discovery cohort of 95 to 100 patients was used, comprising 43 with Graves' ophthalmopathy and 57 with stable Graves' hyperthyroidism. The approximately 90 discovery patients were randomly split 7:3 into training and test sets. In six Graves' hyperthyroidism patients, the study also compared T-cell repertoires from thyroid tissue with T-cell repertoires from blood.

The sample holds many counts of this clonotype. Which antigen it targets is not known. Per-base quality was not reported, and no clone a single base away is much larger than it. Results and caveats for the whole study, not just this receptor: No statistical method was used to fix the sample size in advance, and group allocation was not hidden from the investigators. During validation, the model predicted progression to ophthalmopathy a median of around 7 months ahead of onset, with around 71% sensitivity and roughly 72% specificity. A model built on a 13 V-J signature distinguished ophthalmopathy from stable hyperthyroidism, reaching roughly 88% sensitivity and approximately 83% specificity in cross-validation and 80%/75% in testing. Most expanded thyroid clonotypes (frequency above 0.001) were also found in blood, which suggests that blood repertoires may mirror thyroid immune responses.

TCR beta CDR3 regions were amplified from RNA transcripts. The first round of RT-PCR for the TCR CDR3 was performed with the HTBI primer set and the Qiagen OneStep RT-PCR kit. The libraries were constructed in a second round of multiplex PCR and then size-selected and purified. Sequencing of the libraries was done on an Illumina HiSeq2000 using paired-end 100 bp reads. Per the source publication's procedure: SOAPnuke was used to process the raw data, throwing out any read that contained adapters or uncalled bases, had a mean Phred below 15, or lacked an exact constant-primer or identifier match. High-quality paired reads were merged with COPE v1.2.5, and unique nucleotide sequences were defined as clonotypes. MiTCR v1.1 was used to align the clonotypes against IMGT TRBV, TRBD and TRBJ reference segments. The analysis was restricted to V-J combinations with a frequency above 0.0001, which together covered roughly 99% of the repertoires. A TCS score was defined as the ratio of F50 (clonal expansion) to E x V (chaos), with BLOSUM62-based TCRdist applied between CDR3 peptides within each V-J. Welch's t-statistics and random forest reduced fewer than 600 V-J features to around 14, which were used in a naive Bayes classifier (R e1071). TCRdb itself trimmed the public reads at Q25 with fastp, ran MiXCR and retained productive beta chains. Rows are unified per CDR3 protein, each entry keeping the most common DNA and genes. These V and J calls are TCRdb output, not the study's own analysis. The sample records around 690,000 distinct CDR3 sequences, 17% of which are singletons. The top ten hold about a sixth of the sample.

Stable Graves' hyperthyroidism was defined as the absence of progression to ophthalmopathy over 18 months of follow-up. The hyperthyroidism patients were between 18 and 65 years old and newly diagnosed, with a disease duration of less than 2 months. Exclusion was applied to patients with uncontrolled infections, other autoimmune diseases, pregnancy or lactation. Diagnoses relied on clinical symptoms, serum thyroxine and TRAb, thyroid ultrasound and orbital computed tomography. PBMCs were separated from under 12 ml of fresh peripheral blood using Ficoll-Paque density gradient centrifugation. Total RNA was extracted with Trizol reagent, and quality was checked on an Agilent 2100 Bioanalyzer. The CDR3 holds 14 amino acids from the cysteine to the phenylalanine. Only the CDR3 DNA stays, 42 bases, in frame from base 1. The CDR1 and CDR2 encoded by the germline V gene are ENHRY and SYGVKD. Trimming at the junction amounts to 7 bases on V and 0 bases on J, and the germline ends lie 13 bases apart.

The sequence joins TRBV10-3 to TRBJ2-7; 5 matching bases give a weak D call of TRBD2. The receptor was isolated from a man aged 45-65 years with Graves' hyperthyroidism. Sequences were obtained from blood. The CDR3 region has the sequence CAIKSVGDSYEQYF. The DNA sequence reads TGTGCCATCAAATCTGTGGGAGACTCCTACGAGCAGTACTTC.